The clone carrying this T cell receptor (beta chain) was picked up a small number of times. The sample is drawn from a study of blood T cell repertoires in COVID-19. Across the study: Sites in the United States, Italy and Spain provided acute and convalescent COVID-19 samples. Sources were T cells, B-cell-depleted T cells, or PBMCs; the material itself was cDNA or gDNA.

Germline V gene data show CDR1 as MNHEY and CDR2 as SVGAGI. CDR3 length equals 15 residues. The V and J ends lost 2 bases and 5 bases respectively, with 15 bases between them. Here immunoSEQ multiplex PCR was the method, and the copy in TCRdb shows in-frame clones only, minus some. The top ten hold roughly 10% of the sample, which has around 43,000 clones, 80% to 90% seen once. The receptor was derived from a woman in her seventies with acute or convalescent COVID-19. The sequenced sample consisted of peripheral blood. This sequence joins TRBV6-5 and TRBJ1-1; D is uncertain. The CDR3 loop reads CASSYESGVETEAFF. For the CDR3, the DNA is TGTGCCAGCAGTTACGAGAGCGGGGTAGAAACTGAAGCTTTCTTT.